This TCR beta chain was captured in a study of T cell changes during pregnancy in multiple sclerosis. Clones were read by immunoSEQ multiplex PCR, and TCRdb kept only the in-frame ones, dropping some. The table includes some 41,000 clones, about nine tenths detected once. V lost 6 bases and J lost 5; bases outside the gene matches: 4. This CDR3 is 15 amino acids long. The germline gives CDR1 SNHLY, CDR2 FYNNEI. Worth noting for this clone: The sample holds other DNA sequences that translate to the same CDR3.

This clonotype was obtained from a female donor with multiple sclerosis, enrolled in a pregnancy study. The chain joins TRBV2 to TRBJ1-4, with 12 positions matching TRBD1. This material consisted of CD4+ T cells from peripheral blood mononuclear cells, taken after pregnancy. For the CDR3, the DNA is TGTGCCAGCAGCCGGGACAGGGGGCCCAATGAAAAACTGTTTTTT. Translating gives CASSRDRGPNEKLFF.